This T cell receptor (beta chain) was recovered during a study of siplizumab effects on memory and regulatory T cells. Notes on the study in general: To unstimulated subsets, only a minor fraction of alloreactive clones could be mapped. Mappable alloreactive CD4+ clones averaged approximately 69% Treg-derived with siplizumab versus less than 30% in controls. Apparently more diverse than memory cells, naive T cells also seemed major alloresponse contributors.

CDR3 length: 15 residues. Germline loops: CDR1 SGHRS, CDR2 YFSETQ. The germline V and J ends were trimmed by 4 bases and 3 bases, with 15 bases remaining between them. Assays captured 10^5 or so TCR templates per sample. Generated by immunoSEQ multiplex PCR, the TCRdb table keeps only in-frame clones and is missing some. This table has about 100,000 clones, around 93% appearing once. Concerning this clone itself: Its antigen remains unknown.

This clonotype originated in a human donor in good health. The chain employs TRBV5-1 and TRBJ2-3, with D possibly TRBD2 on 5 matching bases. Sequencing input: non-Treg CD4+ T cells sorted from blood. The CDR3 nucleotides read TGCGCCAGCAGCCAGCAGACGAGCGGTACAGATACGCAGTATTTT. It yields the protein CASSQQTSGTDTQYF. The complete variable domain, with remaining parts taken from reference TRBV5-1 and TRBJ2-3, reads KAGVTQTPRYLIKTRGQQVTLSCSPISGHRSVSWYQQTPGQGLQFLFEYFSETQRNKGNFPGRFSGRQFSNSRSEMNVSTLELGDSALYLCASSQQTSGTDTQYFGPGTRLTVL.